The 10 T cell receptor beta chains below were found in one sample sequenced in a study of shared clonotypes between healthy human individuals. CD8 cells classed as naive were CD45RO-negative and positively selected for CCR7, excluding terminally differentiated effector memory CD45RA+ cells. TCRdb keeps only in-frame clones here, not all; method: immunoSEQ multiplex PCR. The sample lists 500,000 to 700,000 clones; 85% to 95% were seen once. The sample taken for sequencing was naive CD8+ T cells sorted from blood. The receptors shown here come from a woman aged 25 to 39 in good health.

The chain has TRBV28 and TRBJ2-7; D remains ambiguous. With 0 bases removed from V and 0 bases from J, the gap between germline ends came to 3 bases. This CDR3 has 13 amino acids. The germline V gene has CDR1 MDHEN and CDR2 SYDVKM. CDR3 sequence reads: CASSLWASYEQYF. In DNA form, the CDR3 reads TGTGCCAGCAGTTTATGGGCCTCCTACGAGCAGTACTTC.

This clone showed up just a few times. The rearrangement joins TRBV7-9 to TRBJ1-4; possible D gene TRBD1, 5 bases. The length of the CDR3 is 11 residues. Germline V CDR1 and CDR2: SEHNR, FQNEAQ (reference sequence). Trimming cost V 11 bases and J 6 bases, with 10 bases left between them. DNA for the CDR3: TGTGCCGCAGGGATGGATGAAAAACTGTTTTTT. This gives the protein CAAGMDEKLFF. The complete variable domain, with remaining parts taken from reference TRBV7-9 and TRBJ1-4, reads DTGVSQNPRHKITKRGQNVTFRCDPISEHNRLYWYRQTLGQGPEFLTYFQNEAQLEKSRLLSDRFSAERPKGSFSTLEIQRTEQGDSAMYLCAAGMDEKLFFGSGTQLSVL.

CDR3 DNA sequence: TGTGCCAGCAGCTCCACTGGACAGGGTGGTGGCTACACCTTC. This codes for CASSSTGQGGGYTF. The chain couples TRBV28 to TRBJ1-2; 8 bases fit TRBD1. Germline CDR1 MDHEN, CDR2 SYDVKM. CDR3 length: 14 amino acids. Trimming took 6 bases from V and 7 from J; bases not matched to a gene: 10.

V is TRBV4-1 and J is TRBJ1-3; D is uncertain. From germline, CDR1 is MGHRA and CDR2 YSYEKL. CDR3 length equals 16 residues. V was trimmed by 4 bases and J by 4 bases, leaving 17 bases between them. Written as DNA, the CDR3 is TGCGCCAGCAGCCCCGACGAATTATCCAGGGGAAACACCATATATTTT. It translates to CASSPDELSRGNTIYF.

The V and J genes are TRBV27 and TRBJ2-7, with TRBD1 identical over 7 bases. J gave up 0 bases and V 2 bases, and 10 bases lay outside the gene matches. The CDR3 has 17 residues. Germline V gives CDR1 MNHEY, CDR2 SMNVEV (reference sequence). The chain's CDR3 is CASSLGNYRGDSYEQYF. The CDR3 DNA follows: TGTGCCAGCAGTTTAGGAAATTACAGGGGTGACTCCTACGAGCAGTACTTC.

The chain is built from TRBV2 and TRBJ2-7; TRBD1 aligns across 8 bases. The germline gives CDR1 SNHLY, CDR2 FYNNEI. V gave up 3 bases and J gave up 7 bases; unmatched junction bases: 5. CDR3 length: 13 residues. The CDR3 loop is CASSDNRGIEQYF. Written as DNA, the CDR3 is TGTGCCAGCAGTGACAACAGGGGGATAGAGCAGTACTTC.

V usage is TRBV28 and J usage is TRBJ2-7, with TRBD2 identical over 8 bases. The CDR3 consists of 15 residues. CDR1 is MDHEN, CDR2 SYDVKM, per germline. After removal of 4 bases from V and 1 base from J, the junction contained 6 bases not matched to a gene. The CDR3: CASSSPGRGSYEQYF. Written as DNA, the CDR3 is TGTGCCAGCAGTTCCCCCGGGAGGGGGTCCTACGAGCAGTACTTC.

The chain employs TRBV5-1 and TRBJ2-7; D possibly corresponds to TRBD1 (6 bases). Trimming pared 2 bases from V and 0 bases from J, leaving 9 bases between. This CDR3 comprises 14 residues. CDR1 is SGHRS, CDR2 YFSETQ, per germline. The CDR3: CASSLQGSSYEQYF. The CDR3 DNA reads TGCGCCAGCAGCTTACAGGGTAGCTCCTACGAGCAGTACTTC.

V usage is TRBV7-9 and J usage is TRBJ1-1; no clear D. V dropped 1 base and J dropped 11 bases, with 14 bases sitting between them. Germline V CDR1 and CDR2: SEHNR, FQNEAQ (reference sequence). This CDR3 comprises 13 residues. The CDR3 loop is CASSLGFDGEAFF. Here the CDR3 DNA reads TGTGCCAGCAGCTTAGGATTCGATGGGGAGGCTTTCTTT.

This rearrangement joins TRBV13 to TRBJ2-7; D uncertain. There are 16 residues in the CDR3. The germline V gene encodes CDR1 PRHDT and CDR2 FYEKMQ (reference sequence). Trimming left V 2 bases short and J 2 bases short, with 16 bases between. CDR3 region: CASSLIPGPIPYEQYF. The CDR3 DNA reads TGTGCCAGCAGCTTAATTCCGGGCCCAATTCCCTACGAGCAGTACTTC.